These 10 T cell receptor beta chains originate from one sample sequenced in a study of T cell changes during pregnancy in multiple sclerosis. Some clones are missing from TCRdb's copy, which holds only in-frame ones; the method was immunoSEQ multiplex PCR. This table has approximately 9,300 clones, 83% appearing once. The source was CD8+ T cells from peripheral blood mononuclear cells, collected in the third trimester of pregnancy. These receptors originate from a female donor in good health, enrolled as a control in a pregnancy study.

A single count supports this clone. V usage is TRBV14 and J usage is TRBJ2-7; a weak D match, TRBD1 (6 bases). The V and J ends lost 3 bases and 2 bases respectively, with 11 bases between them. Germline V gives CDR1 SGHDN, CDR2 FVKESK. The CDR3 is 14 residues long. The CDR3 DNA follows: TGTGCCAGCAGCCAGAGTAGACAGGCCTACGAGCAGTACTTC. Translation: CASSQSRQAYEQYF.

For this clone: Other DNA sequences in the same sample also yield this CDR3. The chain is built from TRBV28 and TRBJ2-7, with D possibly being TRBD1 (7 bases). The CDR3 runs to 14 residues. The germline V and J ends were trimmed by 3 bases and 3 bases, with 12 bases remaining between them. CDR1 is MDHEN and CDR2 is SYDVKM in the germline V gene. Written as DNA, the CDR3 is TGTGCCAGCAGTTTGGGGCAGGGGGGCTACGAGCAGTACTTC. It codes for CASSLGQGGYEQYF.

The V gene is TRBV4-2, the J gene TRBJ2-7, with 14 bases matching TRBD2. Germline V CDR1 and CDR2: LGHNA, YNFKEQ. This CDR3 is 17 amino acids long. J was trimmed by 1 base and V by 4 bases; bases with no gene match: 6. CDR3 sequence reads: CASSPPRTSGGSYEQYF. CDR3 DNA: TGTGCCAGCAGCCCTCCACGGACTAGCGGGGGGTCCTACGAGCAGTACTTC.

The V and J genes are TRBV6-4 and TRBJ2-1; tentatively, D is TRBD2 (5 bases). Germline lookup yields CDR1 MRHNA and CDR2 SNTAGT. The length of the CDR3 is 13 residues. V lost 4 bases, J lost 4 bases, and 8 bases lay in between. The DNA of the CDR3 is TGTGCCAGCAGTGGGGGAGATTACAATGAGCAGTTCTTC. It is translated as CASSGGDYNEQFF.

This clone was counted a single time. The CDR3 is CASSDPTGVGGNEKLFF. CDR3 DNA sequence: TGTGCCAGCAGTGATCCGACAGGGGTTGGAGGCAATGAAAAACTGTTTTTT. The chain couples TRBV2 to TRBJ1-4; TRBD1 aligns across 8 bases. The CDR3 consists of 17 residues. Trimming took 3 bases from V and 5 from J; bases not matched to a gene: 11. Germline loops: CDR1 SNHLY, CDR2 FYNNEI.

The chain couples TRBV27 to TRBJ2-1; D might be TRBD1 (5 bases). CDR3 length: 12 residues. Germline values: CDR1 MNHEY, CDR2 SMNVEV (reference sequence). The V end lost 6 bases, the J end lost 4 bases, and 7 bases lay between the germline ends. The CDR3 here is CASRRGYNEQFF. CDR3 coding DNA: TGTGCCAGCAGAAGGGGATACAATGAGCAGTTCTTC.

This sequence joins TRBV4-2 and TRBJ1-2, with a weak D call TRBD1 (6 bases). The CDR3 length is 15 residues. V lost 0 bases, J lost 7 bases, and 15 bases lay in between. Germline-derived CDR1 and CDR2 are LGHNA and YNFKEQ. The CDR3 DNA follows: TGTGCCAGCAGCCAAGATCTGGCAGGGGCGCGTGGCTACACCTTC. Amino acids: CASSQDLAGARGYTF.

The chain recombines TRBV4-2 with TRBJ2-3; D is possibly TRBD2 (7 bases). The germline gives CDR1 LGHNA, CDR2 YNFKEQ. With 0 bases removed from V and 4 bases from J, the gap between germline ends came to 17 bases. There are 17 residues in the CDR3. DNA of the CDR3: TGTGCCAGCAGCCAAGAGTGGGGGGGGGCCGGGGCAGATACGCAGTATTTT. Translating it yields CASSQEWGGAGADTQYF.

V is TRBV15 and J is TRBJ2-1, with TRBD2 identical over 10 bases. This CDR3 has 15 residues. CDR1 LNHNV and CDR2 YYDKDF come from the germline V gene (reference sequence). V lost 4 bases, J lost 5 bases, and 5 bases stayed unmatched. CDR3 protein: CATSTKREGHNEQFF. The DNA for the CDR3 is TGTGCCACCAGCACGAAGCGGGAGGGACACAATGAGCAGTTCTTC. Variable domain in full (rest from reference TRBV15 and TRBJ2-1): DAMVIQNPRYQVTQFGKPVTLSCSQTLNHNVMYWYQQKSSQAPKLLFHYYDKDFNNEADTPDNFQSRRPNTSFCFLDIRSPGLGDTAMYLCATSTKREGHNEQFFGPGTRLTVL.

The count of this clone is one. The rearrangement links TRBV27 to TRBJ1-5; TRBD1 matches 11 bases. CDR1 and CDR2 from the germline V gene are MNHEY and SMNVEV (reference sequence). The CDR3 totals 22 residues. With 2 bases clipped from V and 6 bases from J, the junction kept 24 bases outside the gene matches. CDR3 residues: CASSLPHRTGGVLRGCCQPQHF. CDR3 DNA: TGTGCCAGCAGTTTACCACACCGGACAGGGGGCGTCCTGCGGGGCTGTTGTCAGCCCCAGCATTTT.